This T cell receptor beta chain was identified in a study of cytomegalovirus exposure and HLA in healthy donors. With 0 bases removed from V and 3 bases from J, the gap between germline ends came to 5 bases. Germline V gives CDR1 MNHEY, CDR2 SVGAGI. The CDR3 sequence is 14 residues long. Study-wide results and limits: The classifier was said to identify cytomegalovirus status with high specificity and sensitivity. Later analysis suggested most CMV-associated TCR beta chains were HLA-restricted. It was reported in a later analysis that an Asian-associated ancestry cluster showed fewer N-insertions than the 666-donor mean. In vitro experiments confirmed that three CMV-associated chains were specific for CMV antigens.

PCR involved 60 Vbeta and 13 Jbeta primers. The protocol was immunoSEQ multiplex PCR, while the TCRdb copy is restricted to in-frame clones and leaves out a portion. This sample has 100,000 to 150,000 clones, with just under 80% found just once. As to this clone: What it recognizes is unknown.

This receptor was taken from a woman in her 40s in good health and CMV-seronegative. The chain carries TRBV6-5 and TRBJ2-2; unclear D gene. Sequenced sample: PBMCs. The CDR3 DNA is TGTGCCAGCAGTTACTCTCGGGACACCGGGGAGCTGTTTTTT. The encoded protein is CASSYSRDTGELFF.